A single sample is the source of the 14 T cell receptor beta chains below, sequenced in a study of HIV-infected children after antiretroviral therapy interruption. Unique molecular identifiers were included in an RNA-based 3' RACE TCR library. TCRdb ran MiXCR on the 3' RACE reads and lists one entry per CDR3 protein. The repertoire holds 70,000 to 90,000 distinct CDR3 sequences, with roughly 6.7% as singletons. Treatment indicated: PENTA 11 planned treatment interruption arm or continuous ART arm. The specimen was CD45RA+ CD4+ T cells from PBMCs, pooled from several time points, collected from a donor given antiretroviral therapy, either interrupted or continuous. Regarding subset: naive CD4+ CD45RA+ CD45RO- T cells. These receptors were collected from a pool of human donors with HIV.

The CDR3 DNA sequence: TGTGCCAGCAGCTTAGGAGGGACTAAAAGAAGGGAGCAGTTCTTC. Its translation is CASSLGGTKRREQFF. V is TRBV7-9 and J is TRBJ2-1; 7 nucleotides align to TRBD2. The trim removed 1 base at V and 10 bases at J, leaving 10 bases unmatched. CDR1 and CDR2 from the germline V gene are SEHNR and FQNEAQ (reference sequence). The CDR3 is 15 residues long.

This sequence joins TRBV6-5 and TRBJ2-2; TRBD2 matches at 12 bases. This CDR3 contains 18 residues. V was clipped by 2 bases and J by 4 bases; unmatched bases: 8. Germline values: CDR1 MNHEY, CDR2 SVGAGI. The CDR3 nucleotides are TGTGCCAGCAGTTACACTATCGGACTAGCGGGGCGCACCGGGGAGCTGTTTTTT. It encodes CASSYTIGLAGRTGELFF.

This clonotype was observed at least ten times. This chain uses TRBV4-2 with TRBJ1-5, with a tentative D call TRBD1 (5 bases). The ends were cut back, 1 base at V and 5 bases at J, with 18 bases in the middle. CDR1 and CDR2 (germline): LGHNA, YNFKEQ. This CDR3 has 17 amino acids. CDR3 coding DNA: TGTGCCAGCAGCCAAGTATCGGGGACGCCGGTTTATCAGCCCCAGCATTTT. Encoded protein: CASSQVSGTPVYQPQHF.

This sequence joins TRBV3-1 and TRBJ2-1, with a weak D call TRBD2 (7 bases). V was shortened by 0 bases and J by 0 bases, with 24 bases between the two germline ends. CDR1 LGHDT and CDR2 YNNKEL come from the germline V gene (reference sequence). This CDR3 comprises 21 residues. The CDR3 sequence is CASSQELGALTSDDSYNEQFF. DNA for the CDR3: TGTGCCAGCAGCCAAGAGTTGGGGGCTTTAACTAGCGATGACTCCTACAATGAGCAGTTCTTC.

This clonotype has at least ten counts. The genes are TRBV12-3 or TRBV12-4 and TRBJ1-5, with 8 bases identical to TRBD1. V lost 6 bases, J lost 0 bases, and 4 bases stayed unmatched. The CDR3 totals 15 residues. CDR3 sequence reads: CASRQGEYSNQPQHF. For the CDR3, the DNA is TGTGCCAGCAGACAGGGGGAATATAGCAATCAGCCCCAGCATTTT.

Ten or more counts support this clonotype. J is TRBJ1-2 and V is TRBV30; D gene ambiguous. This CDR3 is 14 amino acids long. Per germline, CDR1 GTSNPN and CDR2 SVGIG (reference sequence). V was trimmed by 5 bases and J by 0 bases, leaving 13 bases between them. In DNA form, the CDR3 reads TGTGCCTGGCAAAGGACCGAGACTAACTATGGCTACACCTTC. Its translation: CAWQRTETNYGYTF.

A remark on this clonotype: Germline and junction disagree at one end, which may indicate a read error. The chain combines TRBV4-1 with TRBJ1-3, with a possible D match to TRBD1 (6 bases). This CDR3 region has 14 residues. CDR1 and CDR2 from the germline V gene are MGHRA and YSYEKL. The CDR3 DNA is TGTGCCAGCAGCCCACAGGGAAGAGGAAATACGCTCTATTTT. Amino acids: CASSPQGRGNTLYF.

This sequence joins TRBV10-3 and TRBJ2-3, with D unclear. The CDR3 runs 14 residues. CDR1 is ENHRY and CDR2 is SYGVKD in the germline V gene. Trimming stripped 3 bases from V and 4 bases from J, with 11 bases between. The CDR3, as DNA: TGTGCCATCAGTGATAAACCAGCGTCAGATACGCAGTATTTT. It is translated as CAISDKPASDTQYF.

This clonotype was seen many times. This sequence joins TRBV10-3 and TRBJ1-1, with no clear D. CDR1 is ENHRY and CDR2 is SYGVKD in the germline V gene. This CDR3 contains 13 residues. The V end was cut by 6 bases, the J end by 6 bases, with 14 bases between. The CDR3 reads CAISPGQGAEAFF. CDR3 coding DNA: TGTGCCATCAGCCCTGGCCAAGGTGCTGAAGCTTTCTTT.

This clonotype was found many times. CDR3 region: CASSLAGAETQYF. The CDR3 DNA is TGCGCCAGCAGCTTGGCAGGGGCAGAGACCCAGTACTTC. This chain links TRBV5-1 with TRBJ2-5; D is perhaps TRBD1 (6 bases). V lost 0 bases to trimming and J lost 4 bases, with 7 bases between them. The CDR3 extends over 13 amino acids. Looked up from germline, CDR1 is SGHRS and CDR2 is YFSETQ.

There are many counts of this clonotype. J is TRBJ1-2 and V is TRBV6-1; no clear D. V lost 2 bases to trimming and J lost 5 bases, with 12 bases between them. The germline CDR1 and CDR2 sequences are MNHNS and SASEGT. This CDR3 contains 14 residues. The DNA of the CDR3 is TGTGCCAGCAGTGAAATGGGGAGAAGTTATGGCTACACCTTC. It specifies CASSEMGRSYGYTF.

This clonotype was recorded many times. The chain joins TRBV12-3 or TRBV12-4 to TRBJ1-1, with no clear D. This CDR3 is 13 amino acids long. V lost 8 bases and J 1 base, leaving 11 bases between the germline ends. The CDR3 loop reads CASCLSPNTEAFF. CDR3 DNA sequence: TGTGCCAGCTGCTTGTCGCCGAACACTGAAGCTTTCTTT.

This clonotype has more than one count but fewer than ten. The chain couples TRBV7-3 to TRBJ2-1, with 9 bases identical to TRBD2. The CDR3 sequence is 16 residues long. The germline V gene has CDR1 SGHTA and CDR2 FQGTGA. The V segment lost 5 bases and the J segment 7 bases; nucleotides outside the gene matches: 12. CDR3 amino acids: CASSPTRLAGLNEQFF. Here the CDR3 DNA reads TGTGCCAGCAGCCCTACCAGGCTAGCGGGGTTAAATGAGCAGTTCTTC.

This clonotype was detected many times. The J gene is TRBJ2-7, the V gene TRBV29-1; D may be TRBD1 or TRBD2 (5 bases each). This CDR3 has 10 amino acids. In germline, CDR1 is SQVTM, CDR2 ANQGSEA. Trimming took 3 bases from V and 6 from J, leaving 6 bases between them. The CDR3 is CSVDGTEQYF. Written as DNA, the CDR3 is TGCAGCGTTGACGGGACCGAGCAGTACTTC.